The 11 T cell receptor beta chains given below trace back to one sample, sequenced in a study of early T cells in non-severe SARS-CoV-2 infection. MiXCR, applied by TCRdb to the 5' RACE reads, yields one record per CDR3 protein. In the table there are tens of thousands of distinct CDR3 sequences, roughly 10% of which are singletons. Sequenced sample: whole blood. The receptors were sampled from an adult who was a healthcare worker with PCR-confirmed SARS-CoV-2 infection or an uninfected control (not recorded which).

This clonotype was found many times. The chain combines TRBV5-1 with TRBJ2-1; a possible D gene is TRBD2 (5 bases). This CDR3 has 12 residues. The V gene's germline CDR1 is SGHRS and CDR2 YFSETQ. V lost 0 bases and J lost 9, with 7 bases in between. CDR3 protein: CASSLEGGEQFF. The CDR3 DNA follows: TGCGCCAGCAGCTTGGAAGGAGGTGAGCAGTTCTTC.

This clonotype was found many times. The chain joins TRBV19 to TRBJ2-6, with D unclear. Germline V gene sequence: CDR1 LNHDA, CDR2 SQIVND (reference sequence). Trimming pared 5 bases from V and 2 bases from J, leaving 4 bases between. The CDR3 consists of 13 residues. DNA of the CDR3: TGTGCCAGTAGTTCTACTGGGGCCAACGTCCTGACTTTC. Amino acid sequence: CASSSTGANVLTF.

This clonotype came up many times. V and J are TRBV29-1 and TRBJ2-5, with a tentative D call TRBD2 (6 bases). V was cut by 5 bases and J by 5 bases, with 9 bases left in between. The CDR3 is 11 amino acids. Germline V gene sequence: CDR1 SQVTM, CDR2 ANQGSEA. The CDR3 spells CSVTSWETQYF. The CDR3 coding sequence is TGCAGCGTTACTAGCTGGGAGACCCAGTACTTC.

This clonotype has ten or more counts. The chain links TRBV29-1 to TRBJ2-4, with 8 bases lining up with TRBD1. The J segment lost 4 bases and the V segment lost 7 bases, leaving 6 bases of the junction unmatched. The germline gives CDR1 SQVTM, CDR2 ANQGSEA. The CDR3 has 13 residues. The CDR3 loop reads CSALTGGKNIQYF. CDR3 DNA sequence: TGCAGCGCTTTAACAGGGGGGAAAAACATTCAGTACTTC.

This clonotype was recorded at least ten times. The genes are TRBV20-1 and TRBJ2-1; perhaps TRBD2 as D (6 bases). The CDR3 has 14 residues. The V gene's germline CDR1 is DFQATT and CDR2 SNEGSKA (reference sequence). V was cut by 1 base and J by 6 bases, with 13 bases left in between. CDR3 sequence: CSARVPRRGNEQFF. CDR3 coding DNA: TGCAGTGCTAGAGTTCCTAGGAGGGGCAATGAGCAGTTCTTC.

This clonotype was found many times. The chain carries TRBV11-2 and TRBJ2-1; tentative D call: TRBD2 (6 bases). V was clipped by 7 bases and J by 5 bases, with 9 bases between them. Germline V gene lookup returns CDR1 SGHAT and CDR2 FQNNGV. The CDR3 length is 12 residues. CDR3 in DNA: TGTGCCAGCAACCGGGAGAACAATGAGCAGTTCTTC. It is translated as CASNRENNEQFF.

The table lists this clonotype with a few counts. The genes are TRBV7-9 and TRBJ2-2; possible D gene TRBD1, 6 bases. V lost 6 bases and J lost 7, with 15 bases in between. The germline gives CDR1 SEHNR, CDR2 FQNEAQ (reference sequence). The CDR3 loop spans 14 amino acids. CDR3 protein: CASSRGQYGGELFF. In DNA, the CDR3 is TGTGCCAGCAGTCGCGGACAGTACGGCGGGGAGCTGTTTTTT. Combining the CDR3 with reference TRBV7-9 and TRBJ2-2 gives the whole variable domain DTGVSQNPRHKITKRGQNVTFRCDPISEHNRLYWYRQTLGQGPEFLTYFQNEAQLEKSRLLSDRFSAERPKGSFSTLEIQRTEQGDSAMYLCASSRGQYGGELFFGEGSRLTVL.

This sequence joins TRBV6-2 or TRBV6-3 and TRBJ2-6, with TRBD1 as a possible D gene (5 bases). Germline CDR1 and CDR2: MNHEY and SVGEGT. There are 13 residues in the CDR3. CDR3 coding DNA: TGTGCTCTGGGGCGCTCTGGGGCCAACGTCCTGACTTTC. It is translated as CALGRSGANVLTF.

In its sample, this clonotype was seen many times. The chain recombines TRBV9 with TRBJ1-3; the D gene is possibly TRBD1 (6 bases). Germline V gives CDR1 SGDLS, CDR2 YYNGEE. V lost 4 bases and J lost 4, with 15 bases in between. The CDR3 has 15 residues. CDR3 nucleotide sequence: TGTGCCAGCAGCCCAGACTCGGGACACGGAAACACCATATATTTT. It codes for CASSPDSGHGNTIYF.

This clonotype was recorded at least ten times. The chain employs TRBV20-1 and TRBJ1-2, with D unclear. CDR3 length: 13 amino acids. Germline V gene lookup returns CDR1 DFQATT and CDR2 SNEGSKA (reference sequence). The V gene lost 0 bases and the J gene lost 8 bases, with 13 bases spanning the gap. CDR3 coding DNA: TGCAGTGCTAGAGATGGGAACCTCATAGGCTACACCTTC. This codes for CSARDGNLIGYTF.

This clonotype was found many times. V usage is TRBV10-3 and J usage is TRBJ2-3; no clear D gene. CDR3 size: 12 residues. The germline V gene has CDR1 ENHRY and CDR2 SYGVKD. The V gene lost 6 bases and the J gene lost 2 bases, with 6 bases spanning the gap. CDR3 bases: TGTGCCATCAGAGAAAACACAGATACGCAGTATTTT. Protein product: CAIRENTDTQYF.